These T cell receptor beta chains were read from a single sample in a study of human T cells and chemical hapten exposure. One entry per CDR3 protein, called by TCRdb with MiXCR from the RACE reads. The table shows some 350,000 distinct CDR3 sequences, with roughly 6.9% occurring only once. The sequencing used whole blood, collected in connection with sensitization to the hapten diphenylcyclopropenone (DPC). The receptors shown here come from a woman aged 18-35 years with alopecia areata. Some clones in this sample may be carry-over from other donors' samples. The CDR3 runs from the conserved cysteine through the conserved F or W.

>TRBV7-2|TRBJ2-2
CASSTFGGPRGGELFF
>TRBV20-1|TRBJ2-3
CSAASDTQYF
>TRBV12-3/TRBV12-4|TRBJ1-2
CASSQAQGAVGGYTF
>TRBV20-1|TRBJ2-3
CSARARAGEVDTQYF
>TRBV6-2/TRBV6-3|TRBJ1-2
CASTSGSTAGYGYTF
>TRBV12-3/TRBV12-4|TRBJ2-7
CASRIGTGAGEQYF
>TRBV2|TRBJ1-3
CASEQAPGGYGNTIYF
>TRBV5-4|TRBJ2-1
CASSDTTRNEQFF
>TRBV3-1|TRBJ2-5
CASRGGGSLETQYF
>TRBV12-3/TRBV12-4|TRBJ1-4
CASTFSDRIDEKLFF
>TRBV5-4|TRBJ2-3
CASSLPYRTGGKDTQYF
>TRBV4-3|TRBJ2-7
CASSPTNWGEQYF
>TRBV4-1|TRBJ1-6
CASSQQGGSSPLHF
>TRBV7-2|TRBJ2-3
CASNPIAGVSTDTQYF
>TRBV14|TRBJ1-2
CASSQVEQGAIYGYTF
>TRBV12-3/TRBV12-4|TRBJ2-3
CASSPGHDTDTQYF
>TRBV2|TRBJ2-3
CASSERRSTDTQYF
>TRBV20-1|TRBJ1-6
CSAQIRDRFNSPLHF
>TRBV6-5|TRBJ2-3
CASSVPGADTQYF
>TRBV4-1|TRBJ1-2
CASSQVADRGLAGYTF
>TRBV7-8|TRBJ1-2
CASRLGGGYTF
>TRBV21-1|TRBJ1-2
CASSTETGGRQDGYTF
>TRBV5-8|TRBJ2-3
CASSPRGLAGGRGDTQYF
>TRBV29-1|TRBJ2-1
CSVGQGFYNEQFF
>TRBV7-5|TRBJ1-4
CISVPEARTTGGNEKLFF
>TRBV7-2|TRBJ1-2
CASSSSGGTIYGYTF
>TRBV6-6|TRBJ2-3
CASSKTVPFSTDTQYF
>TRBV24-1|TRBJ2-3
CATSGTGRDTQYF
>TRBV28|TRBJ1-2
CASKMSNYYGYTF
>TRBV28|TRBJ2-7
CASTPLGRAHEQYF
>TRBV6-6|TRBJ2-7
CASSYSGRVYEQYF
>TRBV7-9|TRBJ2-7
CASSPRWGAVQYF
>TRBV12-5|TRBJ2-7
CASGHKSFAYEQYF
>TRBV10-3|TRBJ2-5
CAISGGRDQETQYF
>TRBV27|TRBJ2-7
CASATGTGAHQRYEQYF
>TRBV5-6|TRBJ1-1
CASSFSRVTNLPSPNTEAFF
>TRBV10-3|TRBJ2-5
CAISELKSETQYF
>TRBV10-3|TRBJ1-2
CAISPGQGASYGYTF
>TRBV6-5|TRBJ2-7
CASSYLSPGQSEQYF
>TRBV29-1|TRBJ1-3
CSVERTGRGGNTIYF
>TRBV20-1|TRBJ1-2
CSARDGSESYGYTF
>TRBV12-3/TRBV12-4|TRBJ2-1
CASKLRWRGNNEQFF
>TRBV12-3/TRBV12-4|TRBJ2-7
CASVLAGGSSYEQYF
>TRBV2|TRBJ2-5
CASRSGGEETQYF
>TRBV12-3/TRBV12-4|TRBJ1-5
CASRSQGNQPQHF
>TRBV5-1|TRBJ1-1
CASSLDSAGPKDTEAFF
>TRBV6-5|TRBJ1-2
CASSLRYTGGSGYTF
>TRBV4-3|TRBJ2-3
CASSQGLAGGGSPSTDTQYF
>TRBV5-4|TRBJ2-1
CASSLALGGLAGASDYEQFF
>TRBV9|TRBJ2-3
CASSGDSPGDTQYF
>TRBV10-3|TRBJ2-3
CATKDRGLSTDTQYF
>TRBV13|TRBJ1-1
CASSLGGQGNTEAFF
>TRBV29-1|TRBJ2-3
CSEGDDRLTDTQYF
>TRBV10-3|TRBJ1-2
CAIRSSRDRVYGYTF
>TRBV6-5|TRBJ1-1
CASRLSVSQNTEAFF
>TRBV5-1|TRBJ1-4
CASSPTGAGDEKLFF
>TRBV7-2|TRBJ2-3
CASSPAGDYFWDTQYF